This TCR beta chain originates from a study of regulatory T cells in long-lasting Graves disease. Broader study findings: Thyroid tissue went unexamined; only peripheral blood was analyzed. TRBV28, TRBJ1-2 and TRBJ2-5 were favored in persistent disease.

Time point defined: newly diagnosed GD, antithyroid drugs for less than 3 months. From RNA extracted from PBMCs, the TCR library was made. Assembly of TCR beta libraries relied on iRepertoire HTBI primers together with Arm-PCR of CDR3 regions. MiXCR, applied by TCRdb to the multiplex PCR reads, yields one record per CDR3 protein. The data hold about 440,000 distinct CDR3 sequences, with roughly 15% observed a single time. V lost 1 base and J lost 2, with 6 bases in between. CDR1 is SNHLY and CDR2 is FYNNEI in the germline V gene. The CDR3 has 13 amino acids. In this sample, this clonotype turned up many times. As yet, its antigen is unknown. The sample also formed part of further work on T cells in Graves' hyperthyroidism and ophthalmopathy. As reported in that work: Those with hyperthyroidism were 18 to 65 years old, newly diagnosed, and ill for under 2 months.

The receptor's source is a woman younger than 45 with Graves disease. The rearrangement links TRBV2 to TRBJ2-7, with D unresolved. The sequencing used peripheral blood mononuclear cells (PBMCs), collected at new diagnosis, from a patient treated with antithyroid drugs. The CDR3 bases are TGTGCCAGCAGTGAAGGAGTCACCTACGAGCAGTACTTC. This gives the protein CASSEGVTYEQYF.